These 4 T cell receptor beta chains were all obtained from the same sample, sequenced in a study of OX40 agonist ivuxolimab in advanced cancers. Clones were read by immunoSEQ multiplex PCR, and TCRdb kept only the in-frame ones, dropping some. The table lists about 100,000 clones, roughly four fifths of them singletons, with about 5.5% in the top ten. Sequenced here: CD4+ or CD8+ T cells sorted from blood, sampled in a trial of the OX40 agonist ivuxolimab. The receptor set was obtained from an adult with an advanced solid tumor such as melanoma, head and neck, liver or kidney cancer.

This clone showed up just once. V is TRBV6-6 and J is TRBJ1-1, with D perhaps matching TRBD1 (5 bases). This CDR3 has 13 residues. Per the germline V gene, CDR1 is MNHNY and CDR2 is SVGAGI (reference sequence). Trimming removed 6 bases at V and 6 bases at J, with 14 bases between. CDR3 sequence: CASRQTGAPEAFF. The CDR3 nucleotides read TGTGCCAGCAGGCAGACCGGGGCTCCTGAAGCTTTCTTT.

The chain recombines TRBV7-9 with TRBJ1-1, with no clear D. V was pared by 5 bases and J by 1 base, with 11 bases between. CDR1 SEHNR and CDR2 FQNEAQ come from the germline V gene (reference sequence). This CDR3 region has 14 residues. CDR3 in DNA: TGTGCCAGCAGCCCTAGGGCCTCGAACACTGAAGCTTTCTTT. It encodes CASSPRASNTEAFF.

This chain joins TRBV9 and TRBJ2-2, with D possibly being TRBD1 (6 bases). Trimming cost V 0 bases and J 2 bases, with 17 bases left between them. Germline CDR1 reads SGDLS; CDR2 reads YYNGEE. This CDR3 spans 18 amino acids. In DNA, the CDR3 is TGTGCCAGCAGCGTAGTAGCACCTAGAGGGGGAAACACCGGGGAGCTGTTTTTT. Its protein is CASSVVAPRGGNTGELFF.

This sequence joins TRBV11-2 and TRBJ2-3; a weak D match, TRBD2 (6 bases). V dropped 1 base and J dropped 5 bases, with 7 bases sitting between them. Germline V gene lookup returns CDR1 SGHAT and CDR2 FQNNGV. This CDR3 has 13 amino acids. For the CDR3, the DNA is TGTGCCAGCAGCTTAGCGGGGGAAGATACGCAGTATTTT. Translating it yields CASSLAGEDTQYF.